The clone carrying this TCR beta chain was seen only once. Its specificity is not known. This sample is part of a study of T cell responses to AZD1222 COVID-19 vaccine. Study results and caveats: Clonal diversity was possibly underestimated, and white British individuals and females predominated among donors. Rises in breadth and depth of Spike-specific TCRs came after two AZD1222 doses. CD4 TCRs covered the whole spike, strongest at regions 160-218 and 743-854. The study identified only five to seven AZD1222 recipients as seropositive at baseline.

Germline values: CDR1 MNHEY, CDR2 SVGAGI. The CDR3 length is 15 residues. The V and J ends lost 6 bases and 0 bases respectively, with 14 bases between them. Using immunoSEQ multiplex PCR, the repertoire was profiled, and TCRdb retains in-frame clones only, with some absent. The top ten hold around 6% of the sample, which has about 90,000 clones, roughly 90% seen once. This rearrangement joins TRBV6-5 to TRBJ1-1; maybe TRBD1 (6 bases). This clonotype was obtained from an adult who received the AZD1222 COVID-19 vaccine. The source was peripheral blood, collected 28 days after the second AZD1222 dose. The CDR3 nucleotides read TGTGCCAGCAGACGACAGGTTACCATGAACACTGAAGCTTTCTTT. Protein sequence: CASRRQVTMNTEAFF.